This T cell receptor (beta chain) appears in the sequencing data of a study of shared clonotypes between healthy human individuals. On the study more broadly: Each donor contributed plates that comprised three CD4 naive, three CD4 memory, two CD8 naive and one CD8 memory. Findings of the study overall: Having only a few donors restricted how much genetic and exposure-history diversity was captured.

The protocol was immunoSEQ multiplex PCR, while the TCRdb copy is restricted to in-frame clones and leaves out a portion. The data contain fewer than 800,000 clones, about 91% of them singletons. CD45RO-negative cells were positively selected for CCR7, leaving out terminally differentiated effector memory CD45RA+ cells. CDR1 SGHTA and CDR2 FQGNSA come from the germline V gene. With 1 base removed from V and 4 bases from J, the gap between germline ends came to 16 bases. This CDR3 spans 17 amino acids. About this clone itself: Antigen unknown.

This sequence joins TRBV7-2 and TRBJ2-2; unclear D gene. The material sequenced was naive CD8+ T cells sorted from blood. The sequence was obtained from a man under 40 in good health. CDR3 bases: TGTGCCAGCAGCTTAGAACAGACCAAGATCGGCACCGGGGAGCTGTTTTTT. Its protein product is CASSLEQTKIGTGELFF.